A selection of T cell receptor beta chains follows, all from one sample in a study of cytomegalovirus exposure and HLA in healthy donors. TCRdb's copy holds only in-frame clones and misses some; the assay was immunoSEQ multiplex PCR. The sample includes 90,000 to 150,000 clones, around 80% seen only once; the top ten take less than 3%. Sequencing was performed on PBMCs. The receptors were sampled from a female donor in good health and CMV-seronegative. The CDR3 runs from the conserved cysteine through the conserved F or W. A D gene is named only where the DNA matches it firmly. Part of the rows lack a size; the others show once, few, many or a class for expanded clones.

abundance: -
d_gene: TRBD1
v_gene: TRBV2
j_gene: TRBJ1-3
CDR3aa: CATFTGAGNTIYF
CDR3nt: TGTGCCACCTTTACAGGGGCTGGAAACACCATATATTTT

abundance: -
d_gene: TRBD1
v_gene: TRBV4-2
j_gene: TRBJ1-6
CDR3aa: CASSQEVRGNSPLHF
CDR3nt: TGTGCCAGCAGCCAAGAAGTCAGGGGGAATTCACCCCTCCACTTT

abundance: -
d_gene: -
v_gene: TRBV27
j_gene: TRBJ1-3
CDR3aa: CASSLLGPGNTIYF
CDR3nt: TGTGCCAGCAGCTTATTGGGCCCCGGAAACACCATATATTTT

abundance: -
d_gene: -
v_gene: TRBV6-6
j_gene: TRBJ1-2
CDR3aa: CASSEVRETYGYTF
CDR3nt: TGTGCCAGCAGTGAGGTCCGGGAGACCTATGGCTACACCTTC

abundance: -
d_gene: -
v_gene: TRBV19
j_gene: TRBJ1-6
CDR3aa: CASRSLIASDNSPLHF
CDR3nt: TGTGCCAGTAGGTCCCTCATAGCGTCGGATAATTCACCCCTCCACTTT

abundance: once
d_gene: -
v_gene: TRBV4-2
j_gene: TRBJ2-3
CDR3aa: CASSEGTLDSTDTQYF
CDR3nt: TGTGCCAGCAGCGAAGGGACTCTCGATAGCACAGATACGCAGTATTTT

abundance: -
d_gene: -
v_gene: TRBV6-1
j_gene: TRBJ2-1
CDR3aa: CAGRFPSSNEQFF
CDR3nt: TGTGCCGGGAGATTTCCCTCTAGCAATGAGCAGTTCTTC

abundance: -
d_gene: TRBD2
v_gene: TRBV4-3
j_gene: TRBJ2-5
CDR3aa: CASSPRLLARGGLETQYF
CDR3nt: TGCGCCAGCAGCCCGCGCCTTTTGGCTCGCGGGGGGTTGGAGACCCAGTACTTC

abundance: -
d_gene: TRBD1
v_gene: TRBV6-6
j_gene: TRBJ1-2
CDR3aa: CASSPLTGGGYTF
CDR3nt: TGTGCCAGCAGCCCCCTGACAGGGGGCGGCTACACCTTC

abundance: -
d_gene: -
v_gene: TRBV6-5
j_gene: TRBJ1-1
CDR3aa: CASSQGRDTEAFF
CDR3nt: TGTGCCAGCAGCCAGGGGAGGGACACTGAAGCTTTCTTT

abundance: -
d_gene: TRBD1
v_gene: TRBV27
j_gene: TRBJ1-4
CDR3aa: CASSLYQGASSLFF
CDR3nt: TGTGCCAGCAGTTTATATCAGGGGGCGAGTTCTCTGTTTTTT

abundance: -
d_gene: -
v_gene: TRBV19
j_gene: TRBJ1-2
CDR3aa: CASTEPGGMYGYTF
CDR3nt: TGTGCCAGTACCGAACCCGGGGGTATGTATGGCTACACCTTC

abundance: -
d_gene: TRBD1
v_gene: TRBV14
j_gene: TRBJ1-5
CDR3aa: CASSPGGGGTGGFQPQHF
CDR3nt: TGTGCCAGCAGCCCAGGGGGGGGTGGGACAGGGGGCTTTCAGCCCCAGCATTTT

abundance: -
d_gene: -
v_gene: TRBV5-1
j_gene: TRBJ2-3
CDR3aa: CASSLYGGMRDTQYF
CDR3nt: TGCGCCAGCAGCTTGTATGGCGGAATGCGGGATACGCAGTATTTT

abundance: few
d_gene: TRBD1
v_gene: TRBV10-3
j_gene: TRBJ1-2
CDR3aa: CAIRDRSDYGYTF
CDR3nt: TGTGCCATCAGGGACAGGAGCGACTATGGCTACACCTTC

abundance: -
d_gene: -
v_gene: TRBV14
j_gene: TRBJ2-7
CDR3aa: CASSQENLAIHEQYF
CDR3nt: TGTGCCAGCAGCCAAGAGAACCTAGCGATCCACGAGCAGTACTTC

abundance: -
d_gene: TRBD2
v_gene: TRBV13
j_gene: TRBJ2-3
CDR3aa: CASSRTGGAPDTQYF
CDR3nt: TGTGCCAGCAGCCGAACCGGGGGGGCCCCGGATACGCAGTATTTT

abundance: -
d_gene: TRBD1
v_gene: TRBV7-8
j_gene: TRBJ1-2
CDR3aa: CASSQGQGGGYTF
CDR3nt: TGTGCCAGCAGCCAAGGACAGGGAGGAGGCTACACCTTC

abundance: -
d_gene: TRBD1
v_gene: TRBV6-6
j_gene: TRBJ1-1
CDR3aa: CASSMLGTVEAFF
CDR3nt: TGTGCCAGCAGTATGTTGGGGACAGTTGAAGCTTTCTTT

abundance: -
d_gene: TRBD1
v_gene: TRBV27
j_gene: TRBJ1-5
CDR3aa: CASSLVGQGAPQHF
CDR3nt: TGTGCCAGCAGTTTAGTCGGACAGGGGGCACCCCAGCATTTT

abundance: -
d_gene: -
v_gene: TRBV25-1
j_gene: TRBJ1-6
CDR3aa: CASSDAGQYNSPLHF
CDR3nt: TGTGCCAGCAGTGATGCGGGTCAATATAATTCACCCCTCCACTTT

abundance: -
d_gene: TRBD1
v_gene: TRBV7-2
j_gene: TRBJ2-7
CDR3aa: CASSASPGQGYEQYF
CDR3nt: TGTGCCAGCAGCGCCTCCCCGGGACAGGGTTACGAGCAGTACTTC

abundance: few
d_gene: -
v_gene: TRBV10-2
j_gene: TRBJ1-6
CDR3aa: CASSIGGTASPLHF
CDR3nt: TGCGCCAGCAGTATCGGGGGTACGGCTTCACCCCTCCACTTT

abundance: -
d_gene: -
v_gene: TRBV7-9
j_gene: TRBJ1-3
CDR3aa: CASSYGQLSGNTIYF
CDR3nt: TGTGCCAGCAGTTACGGACAGCTCTCTGGAAACACCATATATTTT

abundance: -
d_gene: TRBD2
v_gene: TRBV9
j_gene: TRBJ2-3
CDR3aa: CASSVATPSGGAWSTDTQYF
CDR3nt: TGTGCCAGCAGCGTAGCTACACCTAGCGGGGGGGCCTGGTCCACAGATACGCAGTATTTT

abundance: -
d_gene: TRBD1
v_gene: TRBV11-2
j_gene: TRBJ2-3
CDR3aa: CASSYGQGITDTQYF
CDR3nt: TGTGCCAGCAGCTACGGACAGGGCATCACAGATACGCAGTATTTT

abundance: -
d_gene: -
v_gene: TRBV10-2
j_gene: TRBJ1-5
CDR3aa: CASRDTAWANQPQHF
CDR3nt: TGCGCCAGCAGGGACACAGCGTGGGCTAATCAGCCCCAGCATTTT

abundance: -
d_gene: -
v_gene: TRBV27
j_gene: TRBJ2-1
CDR3aa: CASSLKLDNEQFF
CDR3nt: TGTGCCAGCAGTTTAAAACTAGACAATGAGCAGTTCTTC

abundance: -
d_gene: -
v_gene: TRBV7-2
j_gene: TRBJ2-7
CDR3aa: CASSLGVGDEQYF
CDR3nt: TGTGCCAGCAGCTTAGGAGTCGGGGACGAGCAGTACTTC